This T cell receptor beta chain was captured by sequencing in a study of cytomegalovirus exposure and HLA in healthy donors. General study points: Some TCR beta chains (164 of them) were listed as cytomegalovirus-associated.

Primers included in the PCR were 60 Vbeta and 13 Jbeta primers. Data came from immunoSEQ multiplex PCR; TCRdb stores just in-frame clones and leaves some out. The data contain around 160,000 clones, 68% of them singletons. About this clone itself: Its antigen is unknown.

CDR1 is SNHLY, CDR2 FYNNEI, per germline. The length of the CDR3 is 13 residues. V was clipped by 7 bases and J by 9 bases, with 19 bases between them. The clonotype comes from a woman in her thirties or forties in good health and CMV-seropositive. Sequenced material: PBMCs. This chain joins TRBV2 and TRBJ2-7, with TRBD1 as a possible D gene (6 bases). The CDR3 DNA is TGTGCCAGCACCGGGACACTTCCCAGCGGGCAGTACTTC. Translation: CASTGTLPSGQYF. Using reference TRBV2 and TRBJ2-7 for the parts outside the CDR3, the full variable domain is EPEVTQTPSHQVTQMGQEVILRCVPISNHLYFYWYRQILGQKVEFLVSFYNNEISEKSEIFDDQFSVERPDGSNFTLKIRSTKLEDSAMYFCASTGTLPSGQYFGPGTRLTVT.